Listed here are 8 T cell receptor beta chains from one sample, sequenced in a study of blood T cells in healthy people across ages. Through a sample-barcoded 5' primer and a J-beta primer mix, a second PCR was run for roughly 6 to 12 cycles. TCRdb reanalysed the 5' RACE reads using MiXCR and keeps one entry per CDR3 protein. The table lists 1.5 million to 2 million distinct CDR3 sequences, around 50% of them singletons. Sample: blood. These receptors were collected from a middle-aged woman in good health.

The chain recombines TRBV4-3 with TRBJ1-6; 9 bases agree with TRBD1. This CDR3 comprises 17 residues. V lost 0 bases, J lost 4 bases, and 4 bases stayed unmatched. From germline, CDR1 is LGHNA and CDR2 YSLEER. The CDR3 loop is CASSQETGGHYNSPLHF. The CDR3 DNA is TGCGCCAGCAGCCAAGAGACAGGGGGACATTATAATTCACCCCTCCACTTT.

The genes are TRBV7-2 and TRBJ1-2; D possibly corresponds to TRBD1 (5 bases). The CDR3 extends over 14 amino acids. CDR1 is SGHTA, CDR2 FQGNSA, per germline. The V and J ends lost 1 base and 8 bases respectively, with 14 bases between them. CDR3 coding DNA: TGTGCCAGCAGCTTAGTCGGGGGGGTTAACGGCTACACCTTC. Translation: CASSLVGGVNGYTF.

This clonotype was recorded a few times. The chain uses TRBV7-8 and TRBJ2-1; 9 bases fit TRBD1. Germline lookup yields CDR1 SGHVS and CDR2 FQNEAQ. The CDR3 consists of 15 residues. The junction had 4 bases not matched to a gene; V was cut back by 5 bases and J by 2 bases. CDR3 loop: CASSGGTGPYNEQFF. CDR3 coding DNA: TGTGCCAGCAGCGGCGGGACAGGGCCCTACAATGAGCAGTTCTTC.

The CDR3 sequence is CASSLGIQVRNEQFF. The CDR3 region has the DNA TGCGCCAGCAGCTTGGGTATACAGGTCAGGAATGAGCAGTTCTTC. This rearrangement joins TRBV5-1 to TRBJ2-1; D possibly corresponds to TRBD1 (5 bases). Germline V gene lookup returns CDR1 SGHRS and CDR2 YFSETQ. The CDR3 sequence is 15 residues long. The V end lost 0 bases, the J end lost 7 bases, and 14 bases lay between the germline ends. Filled out from reference TRBV5-1 and TRBJ2-1, the complete variable domain reads KAGVTQTPRYLIKTRGQQVTLSCSPISGHRSVSWYQQTPGQGLQFLFEYFSETQRNKGNFPGRFSGRQFSNSRSEMNVSTLELGDSALYLCASSLGIQVRNEQFFGPGTRLTVL.

This chain links TRBV20-1 with TRBJ2-5, with 10 bases lining up with TRBD1. Germline CDR1 reads DFQATT; CDR2 reads SNEGSKA (reference sequence). CDR3 size: 15 residues. J lost 11 bases, V lost 7 bases, and 19 bases had no gene match. The CDR3 DNA reads as TGCAGTGTTAGTTCCCCGGGACAGGGGATTCCGGGGCAGTACTTC. It is translated as CSVSSPGQGIPGQYF.

This chain links TRBV6-5 with TRBJ2-7; 7 bases map to TRBD1. Near its end, the DNA agrees better with TRBJ2-5, so the J call may be wrong. This CDR3 is 13 amino acids long. In germline, CDR1 is MNHEY, CDR2 SVGAGI. CDR3 sequence: CASKTGTAETQYF. The DNA of the CDR3 is TGTGCCAGCAAAACCGGGACAGCAGAGACCCAGTACTTC.

The chain employs TRBV6-2 or TRBV6-3 and TRBJ2-1; D might be TRBD2 (6 bases). The J call is doubtful: the DNA matches TRBJ2-7 better. CDR3 length: 15 amino acids. Germline V gene data show CDR1 as MNHEY and CDR2 as SVGEGT. In nucleotides, the CDR3 is TGTGCCAGCGGCTCGGGACTCACAATCTACAATGAGCAGTACTTC. Amino acid sequence: CASGSGLTIYNEQYF.

The chain is built from TRBV7-9 and TRBJ2-7; TRBD2 might be the D (5 bases). Germline V gives CDR1 SEHNR, CDR2 FQNEAQ (reference sequence). This CDR3 has 14 amino acids. V lost 0 bases and J lost 6, with 12 bases in between. CDR3 protein: CASSLASRGCEQYF. CDR3 nucleotides: TGTGCCAGCAGCTTAGCGTCTCGGGGTTGCGAGCAGTACTTC.